Presented here are 31 T cell receptor beta chains from one specimen sequenced in a study of cytomegalovirus exposure and HLA in healthy donors. PCR involved 60 Vbeta and 13 Jbeta primers. The protocol was immunoSEQ multiplex PCR, while the TCRdb copy is restricted to in-frame clones and leaves out a portion. The data show 200,000 or so clones, roughly 80% seen once. Sequenced sample: PBMCs. The receptors shown here come from a man between 25 and 39 years old in good health and CMV-seronegative.

This clone was recorded a few times. The V call is TRBV9, the J call TRBJ2-3, with TRBD2 matching 12 bases. CDR1 is SGDLS and CDR2 is YYNGEE in the germline V gene. V shed 7 bases and J 0 bases; nucleotides not matched to a gene: 9. The CDR3 extends over 17 amino acids. CDR3 nucleotide sequence: TGTGCCAGCGCTACTAGCGGGGGGTTAGCTAGCACAGATACGCAGTATTTT. Protein sequence: CASATSGGLASTDTQYF.

This clone was observed a few times. The genes are TRBV6-5 and TRBJ2-5; no clear D. Trimming cost V 5 bases and J 4 bases, with 11 bases left between them. The germline V gene has CDR1 MNHEY and CDR2 SVGAGI. The CDR3 runs 13 residues. In DNA form, the CDR3 reads TGTGCCAGCAGTCGCCGACAACTAGAGACCCAGTACTTC. Its protein product is CASSRRQLETQYF.

The CDR3 coding sequence is TGTGCCAGCAGTATGACCGGCGACTACTACGAGCAGTACTTC. Protein sequence: CASSMTGDYYEQYF. V usage is TRBV28 and J usage is TRBJ2-7; D may be TRBD2 (5 bases). Trimming stripped 5 bases from V and 3 bases from J, with 14 bases between. From germline, CDR1 is MDHEN and CDR2 SYDVKM. This CDR3 spans 14 amino acids. The whole variable domain, remainder taken from reference TRBV28 and TRBJ2-7, is DVKVTQSSRYLVKRTGEKVFLECVQDMDHENMFWYRQDPGLGLRLIYFSYDVKMKEKGDIPEGYSVSREKKERFSLILESASTNQTSMYLCASSMTGDYYEQYFGPGTRLTVT.

The chain uses TRBV27 and TRBJ2-1; 13 positions match TRBD2. Looked up from germline, CDR1 is MNHEY and CDR2 is SMNVEV (reference sequence). The ends lost 6 bases at V and 5 bases at J; junction bases unmatched: 4. This CDR3 is built from 15 residues. CDR3 region: CASRAGLAGNNEQFF. The DNA of the CDR3 is TGTGCCAGCAGGGCGGGACTAGCGGGGAACAATGAGCAGTTCTTC.

This clone was observed a few times. The chain couples TRBV5-6 to TRBJ2-3; no firm D call. This CDR3 is built from 16 residues. Germline CDR1 and CDR2: SGHDT and YYEEEE. V was cut by 4 bases and J by 1 base, with 16 bases left in between. The CDR3 loop reads CASSPWRAAGTDTQYF. The CDR3 coding sequence is TGTGCCAGCAGCCCTTGGCGAGCTGCGGGCACAGATACGCAGTATTTT. Together with reference TRBV5-6 and TRBJ2-3, the CDR3 gives the full variable domain: DAGVTQSPTHLIKTRGQQVTLRCSPKSGHDTVSWYQQALGQGPQFIFQYYEEEERQRGNFPDRFSGHQFPNYSSELNVNALLLGDSALYLCASSPWRAAGTDTQYFGPGTRLTVL.

This clone was seen more than once but under ten times. This chain uses TRBV28 with TRBJ1-2; 8 nucleotides match TRBD1. Per the germline V gene, CDR1 is MDHEN and CDR2 is SYDVKM. The V segment lost 6 bases and the J segment 2 bases; nucleotides outside the gene matches: 11. CDR3 length: 16 residues. The CDR3 spells CASSVTGEGYNYGYTF. The CDR3 region has the DNA TGTGCCAGCAGCGTGACAGGGGAGGGCTACAACTATGGCTACACCTTC.

V gene TRBV14 combines with J gene TRBJ2-5; TRBD1 aligns across 9 bases. J lost 4 bases, V lost 1 base, and 7 bases had no gene match. Germline V gives CDR1 SGHDN, CDR2 FVKESK. CDR3 length: 16 residues. The CDR3 nucleotides are TGTGCCAGCAGCCAAGGGGTTGGACAGGGGCTAGAGACCCAGTACTTC. Amino acid sequence: CASSQGVGQGLETQYF.

This clone was seen only a few times. The CDR3 DNA reads TGTGCCAGCAGAACAGCGGGGGGGCGGTACGAGCAGTACTTC. Translating it yields CASRTAGGRYEQYF. The genes are TRBV6-5 and TRBJ2-7; TRBD2 agrees at 10 bases. Germline V lookup: CDR1 MNHEY, CDR2 SVGAGI. V shed 6 bases, J shed 4 bases, and the junction held 6 bases outside the gene matches. This CDR3 comprises 14 residues.

The chain employs TRBV10-2 and TRBJ2-5; the D is unclear. The J call may be wrong; the DNA end is better matched by TRBJ2-7. The CDR3 spans 15 residues. Looked up from germline, CDR1 is WSHSY and CDR2 is SAAADI. CDR3 in DNA: TGCGCCAGCAGTGAGTGGAGCACGAGCTCCTACGAGCAGTACTTC. Its protein product is CASSEWSTSSYEQYF.

The chain is built from TRBV5-1 and TRBJ1-3; 10 bases align to TRBD1. This CDR3 region has 16 residues. Germline V gene data show CDR1 as SGHRS and CDR2 as YFSETQ. The junction had 5 bases not matched to a gene; V was cut back by 1 base and J by 4 bases. The CDR3 loop reads CASSLRQGAVGNTIYF. DNA for the CDR3: TGCGCCAGCAGCTTGCGACAGGGGGCTGTCGGAAACACCATATATTTT. Supplemented by reference TRBV5-1 and TRBJ1-3, the full variable domain reads KAGVTQTPRYLIKTRGQQVTLSCSPISGHRSVSWYQQTPGQGLQFLFEYFSETQRNKGNFPGRFSGRQFSNSRSEMNVSTLELGDSALYLCASSLRQGAVGNTIYFGEGSWLTVV.

The chain uses TRBV9 and TRBJ2-7; D gene uncertain. The length of the CDR3 is 14 residues. Between the trimmed V and J ends, which lost 0 bases and 7 bases, there was a span of 14 bases. CDR1 is SGDLS, CDR2 YYNGEE, per germline. CDR3 sequence (DNA): TGTGCCAGCAGCGTAGAGCACAGTTCGAAAGAGCAGTACTTC. The encoded protein is CASSVEHSSKEQYF.

The V and J genes are TRBV28 and TRBJ2-7; 8 bases are a match to TRBD1. The CDR3 contains 16 residues. The trim removed 3 bases at V and 6 bases at J, leaving 13 bases unmatched. Germline V gene sequence: CDR1 MDHEN, CDR2 SYDVKM. CDR3 residues: CASSFDPGQGRIEQYF. CDR3 coding DNA: TGTGCCAGCAGTTTCGACCCCGGACAGGGACGGATCGAGCAGTACTTC.

The chain is built from TRBV28 and TRBJ1-5, with TRBD1 as a possible D gene (6 bases). The ends were cut back, 6 bases at V and 0 bases at J, with 24 bases in the middle. The CDR3 is 19 residues long. The V gene's germline CDR1 is MDHEN and CDR2 SYDVKM. The CDR3 protein is CASSSYQFLRTDSNQPQHF. CDR3 sequence (DNA): TGTGCCAGCAGCTCCTACCAATTTCTTCGGACAGATAGCAATCAGCCCCAGCATTTT.

This chain links TRBV2 with TRBJ1-4; perhaps TRBD1 as D (6 bases). This CDR3 contains 14 residues. V lost 7 bases and J 0 bases, leaving 9 bases between the germline ends. Per germline, CDR1 SNHLY and CDR2 FYNNEI. CDR3: CASNRDTTNEKLFF. In nucleotides, the CDR3 is TGTGCCAGCAACCGGGACACAACTAATGAAAAACTGTTTTTT.

V and J are TRBV28 and TRBJ2-7; D perhaps matches TRBD2 (6 bases). Germline CDR1 and CDR2: MDHEN and SYDVKM. The CDR3 is 14 amino acids. Trimming left V 0 bases short and J 4 bases short, with 10 bases between. The CDR3 here is CASSLWRGTYEQYF. The CDR3 DNA reads as TGTGCCAGCAGTTTATGGCGGGGCACGTACGAGCAGTACTTC.

This clone was observed once. V and J are TRBV28 and TRBJ2-7, with TRBD1 identical over 8 bases. V lost 6 bases to trimming and J lost 5 bases; unmatched junction nucleotides: 6. Germline CDR1 and CDR2: MDHEN and SYDVKM. The CDR3 contains 13 residues. The CDR3 region has the DNA TGTGCCAGCAGGGGGACAGGAGGAGACGAGCAGTACTTC. Translating it yields CASRGTGGDEQYF.

This chain links TRBV10-2 with TRBJ2-2; no definite D call. CDR1 WSHSY and CDR2 SAAADI come from the germline V gene. Between the trimmed V and J ends, which lost 1 base and 0 bases, there was a span of 9 bases. The CDR3 runs 16 residues. The CDR3 DNA follows: TGCGCCAGCAGTGAGTTTGGCCGTGCGAACACCGGGGAGCTGTTTTTT. Encoded protein: CASSEFGRANTGELFF.

The chain carries TRBV18 and TRBJ2-4; 7 nucleotides match TRBD1. The CDR3 sequence is 16 residues long. V gave up 3 bases and J gave up 7 bases; unmatched junction bases: 12. CDR1 and CDR2 from the germline V gene are KGHSH and LQKENI. This CDR3 is CASSPTGQARGNIQYF. CDR3 DNA sequence: TGTGCCAGCTCACCTACTGGACAGGCCAGAGGGAACATTCAGTACTTC.

On this clone itself: The junction and the germline gene differ at one end; a read error may be behind it. V is TRBV7-9 and J is TRBJ1-4, with 10 bases fitting TRBD1. This CDR3 comprises 16 residues. Germline lookup yields CDR1 SEHNR and CDR2 FQNEAQ (reference sequence). CDR3 loop: CSSSLGDRGSNEKLFF. CDR3 DNA: TGTTCCAGCAGCTTAGGGGACAGGGGATCTAATGAAAAACTGTTTTTT. The whole variable domain, filled in from reference TRBV7-9 and TRBJ1-4, reads DTGVSQNPRHKITKRGQNVTFRCDPISEHNRLYWYRQTLGQGPEFLTYFQNEAQLEKSRLLSDRFSAERPKGSFSTLEIQRTEQGDSAMYLCSSSLGDRGSNEKLFFGSGTQLSVL.

In regard to this clone: Relative to the germline gene, one junction end is altered; a read error may explain this. The chain couples TRBV7-7 to TRBJ2-2; D gene uncertain. There are 17 residues in the CDR3. Germline V gene lookup returns CDR1 SSHAT and CDR2 FNYEAQ (reference sequence). CDR3 DNA sequence: TGTGCTAGCAGCTTATCAGTGATTACAGCGAACACCGGGGAGCTGTTTTTT. It is translated as CASSLSVITANTGELFF. The full variable domain, completed using reference TRBV7-7 and TRBJ2-2, is GAGVSQSPRYKVTKRGQDVTLRCDPISSHATLYWYQQALGQGPEFLTYFNYEAQPDKSGLPSDRFSAERPEGSISTLTIQRTEQRDSAMYRCASSLSVITANTGELFFGEGSRLTVL.

The chain carries TRBV2 and TRBJ1-6, with 7 nucleotides matching TRBD1. The CDR3 is 16 residues long. Germline V CDR1 and CDR2: SNHLY, FYNNEI. V shed 5 bases, J shed 2 bases, and the junction held 6 bases outside the gene matches. The CDR3 nucleotides are TGTGCCAGCAGTCAGACAGGGCTGCCCTATAATTCACCCCTCCACTTT. It translates to CASSQTGLPYNSPLHF.

The chain joins TRBV28 to TRBJ1-2, with a possible D match to TRBD1 (5 bases). The CDR3 is 12 residues long. CDR1 and CDR2 (germline): MDHEN, SYDVKM. Between the trimmed V and J ends, which lost 6 bases and 4 bases, there was a span of 9 bases. The CDR3 DNA follows: TGTGCCAGCAGAACGACAGTCTATGGCTACACCTTC. Its translation: CASRTTVYGYTF.

The chain links TRBV4-2 to TRBJ1-4; 8 bases map to TRBD1. J gave up 5 bases and V 3 bases, and 5 bases lay outside the gene matches. From germline, CDR1 is LGHNA and CDR2 YNFKEQ. This CDR3 has 15 residues. CDR3: CASSQAGTGNEKLFF. The CDR3 bases are TGTGCCAGCAGCCAGGCCGGGACAGGCAATGAAAAACTGTTTTTT.

V gene TRBV28 combines with J gene TRBJ2-7, with 10 bases aligning to TRBD2. There are 15 residues in the CDR3. J gave up 6 bases and V 1 base, and 6 bases lay outside the gene matches. Germline V gene lookup returns CDR1 MDHEN and CDR2 SYDVKM. CDR3: CASSLFASGGGEQYF. The CDR3 nucleotides read TGTGCCAGCAGTTTATTCGCTAGCGGGGGAGGCGAGCAGTACTTC.

V and J are TRBV7-3 and TRBJ2-7; 8 bases match TRBD2. CDR3 length equals 15 residues. Germline assignment: CDR1 SGHTA and CDR2 FQGTGA. V was clipped by 1 base and J by 0 bases; unmatched bases: 2. The CDR3 protein is CASSLSGGPSYEQYF. CDR3 DNA: TGTGCCAGCAGCTTAAGCGGGGGGCCCTCCTACGAGCAGTACTTC.

The genes are TRBV5-1 and TRBJ2-5, with D perhaps TRBD1 (7 bases). The CDR3 loop spans 15 amino acids. V gave up 4 bases and J gave up 0 bases, with 13 bases separating them. Germline values: CDR1 SGHRS, CDR2 YFSETQ. The CDR3 coding sequence is TGCGCCAGCAGCCTGGGGGGACAGTACCAAGAGACCCAGTACTTC. It yields the protein CASSLGGQYQETQYF.

The rearrangement joins TRBV28 to TRBJ2-4; no reliable D call. Germline V lookup: CDR1 MDHEN, CDR2 SYDVKM. V was pared by 8 bases and J by 6 bases, with 11 bases between. The CDR3 consists of 12 residues. The CDR3 region is CASGIERNIQYF. The CDR3 nucleotides are TGTGCCAGCGGCATCGAACGAAACATTCAGTACTTC.

The gene calls are TRBV6-1 and TRBJ1-2, with D uncertain. Trimming pared 5 bases from V and 0 bases from J, leaving 7 bases between. Germline V CDR1 and CDR2: MNHNS, SASEGT. The CDR3 runs 13 residues. Here the CDR3 reads CASSQISNYGYTF. The CDR3 DNA sequence: TGTGCCAGCAGTCAGATATCTAACTATGGCTACACCTTC.

The chain combines TRBV5-1 with TRBJ1-1, with D perhaps matching TRBD1 (5 bases). Germline V gives CDR1 SGHRS, CDR2 YFSETQ. The CDR3 is made up of 15 amino acids. The V gene lost 4 bases and the J gene lost 5 bases, with 18 bases spanning the gap. Written as DNA, the CDR3 is TGCGCCAGCAGCACCAATCGGGGGACTACGACTGAAGCTTTCTTT. Translated: CASSTNRGTTTEAFF.

This chain joins TRBV4-2 and TRBJ2-7; 8 nucleotides match TRBD2. Germline V CDR1 and CDR2: LGHNA, YNFKEQ. The V segment lost 1 base and the J segment 4 bases; nucleotides outside the gene matches: 3. The CDR3 is 14 residues long. As DNA, the CDR3 is TGTGCCAGCAGCCAAGGAGCGGGGGTTTACGAGCAGTACTTC. Protein product: CASSQGAGVYEQYF.

Only one count was recorded for this clone. This chain links TRBV4-3 with TRBJ2-7, with D perhaps matching TRBD1 (5 bases). V gave up 3 bases and J gave up 2 bases, with 8 bases separating them. This CDR3 comprises 13 residues. Per the germline V gene, CDR1 is LGHNA and CDR2 is YSLEER. The CDR3 loop is CASSQGPTYEQYF. CDR3 nucleotides: TGCGCCAGCAGCCAGGGGCCGACCTACGAGCAGTACTTC.